One TCR beta chain is described in this entry. Its cognate antigen is unknown. This sample was included in a study of cytomegalovirus exposure and HLA in healthy donors. Study context: From donors who were HLA-typed, an early data release held 80 million to 95 million unique TCRs.

PCR amplification relied on 60 Vbeta primers (plus 13 Jbeta primers). Measured with immunoSEQ multiplex PCR; TCRdb has only the in-frame clones, and not every one. The table has over 150,000 clones, nearly 80% seen once. V was pared by 7 bases and J by 1 base, with 14 bases between. This CDR3 has 15 amino acids. Germline CDR1 SGHDT, CDR2 YYEEEE. Study conclusions and caveats: TCR beta V- and J-gene trimming, according to a later analysis, was linked to a missense DCLRE1C variant. Being productive about 90% or about 30% of the time was typical of most TCR beta V segments in an earlier analysis. Listed as cytomegalovirus-associated were over 150 TCR beta chains.

V gene TRBV5-6 combines with J gene TRBJ2-2; maybe TRBD1 (6 bases). Specimen: PBMCs. The receptor was isolated from a man in his thirties or forties in good health and CMV-seropositive. The CDR3 sequence is CASCWGLENTGELFF. The CDR3 DNA reads TGTGCCAGCTGCTGGGGGCTAGAGAACACCGGGGAGCTGTTTTTT.